This T cell receptor beta chain came from a study of vaccination and CD4 T cells after COVID-19. At the level of the study: Six males and four females, two of them Hispanic, were enrolled as convalescents.

The Oncomine TCR Beta short-read assay sequenced DNA from cultured CD4+ T cells. TCRdb redid the calling of the PCR reads with MiXCR, one entry per CDR3 protein. The sample yields around 30,000 distinct CDR3 sequences, under 40% seen once. The time point denotes: late sampling 161 to 241 days after vaccination in a few convalescent patients. Regarding treatment: roughly nine-day PBMC culture with coronavirus spike peptide pools or control peptides (ViraFEST assay). Once cultured roughly 10 days, CD4+ T cells underwent isolation by negative selection. This CDR3 spans 16 amino acids. The germline CDR1 and CDR2 sequences are SGHAT and FQDESV (reference sequence). The V and J ends lost 4 bases and 4 bases respectively, with 17 bases between them. With respect to this clonotype: Its antigen is unidentified.

The receptor comes from a human donor who had recovered from COVID-19. This sequence joins TRBV11-1 and TRBJ1-5, with a possible D match to TRBD1 (6 bases). This specimen consisted of CD4+ T cells from blood, cultured in vitro, obtained about 7 months after SARS-CoV-2 vaccination. The CDR3, as DNA: TGTGCCAGCAGCTCAACAGGGAACTCAACAAATCAGCCCCAGCATTTT. This sequence encodes CASSSTGNSTNQPQHF.